Each of the 23 T cell receptor beta chains below was sequenced from the same sample in a study of blood T cell repertoires in COVID-19. Data came from immunoSEQ multiplex PCR; TCRdb stores just in-frame clones and leaves some out. The sample carries about 120,000 clones, under 80% recorded once. The sequenced sample was peripheral blood. The source is a man between 65 and 85 years old with acute or convalescent COVID-19.

This clone was seen a single time. This chain connects TRBV18 to TRBJ1-2, with 7 bases that match TRBD1. The CDR3 covers 14 residues. Germline V gives CDR1 KGHSH, CDR2 LQKENI. V gave up 3 bases and J gave up 7 bases; unmatched junction bases: 8. As DNA, the CDR3 is TGTGCCAGCTCACCCACAGACAGGGATGCTGGCTACACCTTC. This translates into CASSPTDRDAGYTF.

V is TRBV13 and J is TRBJ2-5; 12 positions match TRBD2. Trimming took 6 bases from V and 5 from J; bases not matched to a gene: 4. CDR3 length: 14 residues. Germline CDR1 reads PRHDT; CDR2 reads FYEKMQ (reference sequence). The CDR3 loop is CASRATSGGETQYF. The CDR3 coding sequence is TGTGCCAGCAGGGCGACTAGCGGGGGTGAGACCCAGTACTTC.

This clone was detected a few times. This chain joins TRBV11-1 and TRBJ1-2; D possibly corresponds to TRBD1 (5 bases). Germline V lookup: CDR1 SGHAT, CDR2 FQDESV (reference sequence). The CDR3 loop spans 15 amino acids. V lost 5 bases and J 5 bases, leaving 18 bases between the germline ends. The CDR3 bases are TGTGCCAGCAGCCAGAGGTCGGGGGGAAGATATGGCTACACCTTC. The encoded protein is CASSQRSGGRYGYTF.

The rearrangement links TRBV27 to TRBJ2-2; 7 bases map to TRBD1. The CDR3 extends over 15 amino acids. CDR1 is MNHEY, CDR2 SMNVEV, per germline (reference sequence). Germline trimming cut 4 bases from V and 2 bases from J; bases unmatched to any gene: 4. The CDR3, as DNA: TGTGCCAGCAGTTGGGGACAGACAAACACCGGGGAGCTGTTTTTT. This codes for CASSWGQTNTGELFF.

The CDR3 bases are TGTGCCAGCAGTGAATTCAAAAGCATAGACAACTACGAGCAGTACTTC. Residues: CASSEFKSIDNYEQYF. This rearrangement joins TRBV25-1 to TRBJ2-7; D gene ambiguous. Germline-derived CDR1 and CDR2 are MGHDK and SYGVNS. The V end lost 1 base, the J end lost 3 bases, and 16 bases lay between the germline ends. The CDR3 is 16 residues long.

The chain employs TRBV5-1 and TRBJ2-7; perhaps TRBD2 as D (5 bases). The CDR3 is 15 amino acids. The V end lost 4 bases, the J end lost 0 bases, and 14 bases lay between the germline ends. Germline lookup yields CDR1 SGHRS and CDR2 YFSETQ. The CDR3 bases are TGCGCCAGCAGCCTGGACTCCTTGAGCTCCTACGAGCAGTACTTC. This codes for CASSLDSLSSYEQYF.

The chain joins TRBV7-2 to TRBJ1-6; D is perhaps TRBD1 (6 bases). The V gene's germline CDR1 is SGHTA and CDR2 FQGNSA. Trimming took off 3 bases at V and 0 bases at J, with 9 bases between the two ends. This CDR3 region has 16 residues. The CDR3 loop is CASSFRDNSYNSPLHF. In nucleotides, the CDR3 is TGTGCCAGCAGCTTCCGGGACAACTCCTATAATTCACCCCTCCACTTT.

This clone was seen only a few times. This chain links TRBV4-1 with TRBJ1-1; 11 nucleotides align to TRBD1. Germline CDR1 is MGHRA and CDR2 is YSYEKL. The CDR3 covers 19 residues. V trimming: 4 bases; J trimming: 4 bases; junction bases outside the gene matches: 17. CDR3 amino acids: CASSPQEEDRGPLSTEAFF. In DNA, the CDR3 is TGCGCCAGCAGCCCACAAGAGGAGGACAGGGGGCCCTTGAGCACTGAAGCTTTCTTT.

V is TRBV7-3 and J is TRBJ2-3, with D tentatively TRBD1 (5 bases). The V gene's germline CDR1 is SGHTA and CDR2 FQGTGA. This CDR3 is built from 15 residues. The ends were cut back, 3 bases at V and 0 bases at J, with 10 bases in the middle. For the CDR3, the DNA is TGTGCCAGCAGCTTGTGGGGCGGTAGCACAGATACGCAGTATTTT. Protein sequence: CASSLWGGSTDTQYF.

The chain is built from TRBV3-1 (or the pseudogene TRBV3-2) and TRBJ2-3, with TRBD1 identical over 8 bases. This CDR3 is 16 amino acids long. With 2 bases clipped from V and 4 bases from J, the junction kept 8 bases outside the gene matches. Germline V gives CDR1 LGHDT, CDR2 YNNKEL (reference sequence). CDR3 sequence (DNA): TGTGCCAGCAGCCAACCGGACAGGGTTGGCCCAGATACGCAGTATTTT. Translation: CASSQPDRVGPDTQYF.

The chain uses TRBV6-7 and TRBJ2-3; tentatively, D is TRBD1 (6 bases). TRBV6-7 is an ORF, with its function uncertain. Between the trimmed V and J ends, which lost 1 base and 2 bases, there was a span of 13 bases. The CDR3 contains 16 residues. CDR3 protein: CASSYCLEGDTDTQYF. The CDR3 nucleotides read TGTGCCAGCAGTTACTGCCTCGAGGGGGACACAGATACGCAGTATTTT.

The chain couples TRBV5-6 to TRBJ2-5; the match to TRBD2 covers 7 bases. Trimming removed 1 base from V and 2 bases from J; junction bases left unmatched: 8. The germline V gene has CDR1 SGHDT and CDR2 YYEEEE. This CDR3 region has 16 residues. The CDR3 DNA reads TGTGCCAGCAGCTTGCGATTAACGGGAGGTCAAGAGACCCAGTACTTC. It specifies CASSLRLTGGQETQYF.

The chain has TRBV27 and TRBJ2-7, with a weak D call TRBD2 (6 bases). The CDR3 sequence is 14 residues long. CDR1 and CDR2 from the germline V gene are MNHEY and SMNVEV (reference sequence). V shed 3 bases and J shed 1 base, with 10 bases lying between them. The CDR3 DNA reads as TGTGCCAGCAGTTTGGTGGGAGGATCCTACGAGCAGTACTTC. This encodes CASSLVGGSYEQYF.

This chain joins TRBV19 and TRBJ1-1, with D unclear. Trimming left V 3 bases short and J 5 bases short, with 10 bases between. CDR1 LNHDA and CDR2 SQIVND come from the germline V gene (reference sequence). The CDR3 extends over 13 amino acids. The DNA for the CDR3 is TGTGCCAGTAGTATGTCAGTCCAGACTGAAGCTTTCTTT. This translates into CASSMSVQTEAFF. Filled out from reference TRBV19 and TRBJ1-1, the complete variable domain reads DGGITQSPKYLFRKEGQNVTLSCEQNLNHDAMYWYRQDPGQGLRLIYYSQIVNDFQKGDIAEGYSVSREKKESFPLTVTSAQKNPTAFYLCASSMSVQTEAFFGQGTRLTVV.

This sequence joins TRBV19 and TRBJ1-4, with a weak D call TRBD1 (6 bases). There are 13 residues in the CDR3. Germline CDR1 is LNHDA and CDR2 is SQIVND (reference sequence). Trimming stripped 6 bases from V and 8 bases from J, with 13 bases between. CDR3 region: CASRDGTLEKLFF. CDR3 in DNA: TGTGCCAGTAGAGATGGGACACTAGAAAAACTGTTTTTT.

The chain is built from TRBV2 and TRBJ1-4, with TRBD1 identical over 8 bases. The V segment lost 7 bases and the J segment 5 bases; nucleotides outside the gene matches: 3. Germline assignment: CDR1 SNHLY and CDR2 FYNNEI. The length of the CDR3 is 13 residues. The CDR3 protein is CASTGQVNEKLFF. The CDR3, as DNA: TGTGCCAGCACGGGACAGGTGAATGAAAAACTGTTTTTT.

This clone has just one count. The chain links TRBV5-1 to TRBJ1-2; 7 bases align to TRBD1. V trimming: 4 bases; J trimming: 1 base; junction bases outside the gene matches: 4. The CDR3 has 14 residues. Germline values: CDR1 SGHRS, CDR2 YFSETQ. CDR3 bases: TGCGCCAGCAGCATGACAGGGAGTAACTATGGCTACACCTTC. Protein product: CASSMTGSNYGYTF.

Regarding this clone: A read error may produce the germline difference seen at one junction end. This chain links TRBV19 with TRBJ2-1, with TRBD2 identical over 8 bases. Per germline, CDR1 LNHDA and CDR2 SQIVND (reference sequence). The CDR3 loop spans 13 amino acids. CDR3 nucleotide sequence: TGTGCCAGTAGCCCTAGCGGGTACAGTGAGCAGTTCTTC. The encoded protein is CASSPSGYSEQFF.

This clone was seen only a few times. The genes are TRBV2 and TRBJ2-7, with D possibly TRBD1 on 5 matching bases. This CDR3 has 14 residues. The V end was cut by 6 bases, the J end by 1 base, with 13 bases between. The V gene's germline CDR1 is SNHLY and CDR2 FYNNEI. CDR3 region: CASSIMAGSYEQYF. The CDR3 DNA sequence: TGTGCCAGCAGCATAATGGCAGGGTCCTACGAGCAGTACTTC.

The CDR3 sequence: CASSASGTGGSGANVLTF. DNA for the CDR3: TGTGCCAGCAGTGCCTCCGGGACAGGAGGGTCTGGGGCCAACGTCCTGACTTTC. J is TRBJ2-6 and V is TRBV6-4, with 8 bases matching TRBD1. Per the germline V gene, CDR1 is MRHNA and CDR2 is SNTAGT. With V trimmed by 4 bases and J by 1 base, 9 bases remained unmatched. CDR3 length equals 18 residues.

V usage is TRBV19 and J usage is TRBJ1-2; the match to TRBD1 covers 8 bases. The CDR3 is 16 amino acids. Germline V gene lookup returns CDR1 LNHDA and CDR2 SQIVND (reference sequence). Trimming removed 9 bases from V and 8 bases from J; junction bases left unmatched: 20. The CDR3 DNA reads as TGTGCCAGCCACGACAGGGGAAGAGGAGAAAGAGGAGGCTACACCTTC. It encodes CASHDRGRGERGGYTF.

This clone was detected only once. The chain joins TRBV25-1 to TRBJ1-5, with 7 bases that match TRBD1. This CDR3 has 14 amino acids. CDR1 is MGHDK and CDR2 is SYGVNS in the germline V gene. V shed 8 bases and J 1 base; nucleotides not matched to a gene: 5. This CDR3 is CASRSGGSNQPQHF. CDR3 nucleotide sequence: TGTGCCAGCCGATCAGGGGGAAGCAATCAGCCCCAGCATTTT.

This clone was recorded once. This rearrangement joins TRBV11-3 to TRBJ2-2; 10 positions agree with TRBD2. Unmatched junction bases numbered 6, after V lost 5 bases and J lost 6 bases. The CDR3 length is 15 residues. CDR1 is SGHNT and CDR2 is YENEEA in the germline V gene. For the CDR3, the DNA is TGTGCCAGCAGCATAAGCGGGGGGGCCTCCGGGGAGCTGTTTTTT. Translation: CASSISGGASGELFF.